This T cell receptor beta chain stems from a study of blood T cells in healthy people across ages. PCR was performed a second time for about 7 to 11 cycles using a sample-barcoded 5' primer and a J-beta primer mix. MiXCR, run by TCRdb on the 5' RACE reads, gives a single entry per CDR3 protein. The profile shows 780,000 or so distinct CDR3 sequences, 25% of them singletons. Germline loops: CDR1 MNHEY, CDR2 SVGEGT. Trimming took 2 bases from V and 0 from J; bases not matched to a gene: 5. The CDR3 extends over 16 amino acids. These data were also filed under a second study, of T cells of mothers and their children. That work adds: Sample barcodes and 2-4 random nucleotides were added by the M1S primer of the second PCR.

The V call is TRBV6-2 or TRBV6-3, the J call TRBJ2-3, with 7 bases aligning to TRBD2. This clonotype was sampled from a boy between 5 and 17 years old in good health. The sample comprised blood. This CDR3 reads CASSYGLADSTDTQYF. CDR3 coding DNA: TGTGCCAGCAGTTACGGCCTAGCGGACAGCACAGATACGCAGTATTTT.